The 4 T cell receptor beta chains given below trace back to one sample, sequenced in a study of cytomegalovirus exposure and HLA in healthy donors. Primers: 60 Vbeta forward and 13 Jbeta reverse. Assay: immunoSEQ multiplex PCR; the TCRdb copy retains only in-frame clones and omits some. The table lists some 56,000 clones, approximately 52% of them singletons, with 12% in the top ten. The sequencing sample was made of PBMCs. These TCRs come from a human donor in good health.

The chain has TRBV5-3 and TRBJ1-5, with D perhaps matching TRBD1 (5 bases). TRBV5-3 is placed among ORFs of uncertain function. The CDR3 is made up of 21 amino acids. Trimming stripped 0 bases from V and 5 bases from J, with 30 bases between. CDR3 DNA sequence: TGTGCCAGAAGCTTGGCGGGGACCGTGGAGGGGATTTCTGGTTGTGATCAGCCCCAGCATTTT. This gives the protein CARSLAGTVEGISGCDQPQHF.

V gene TRBV19 combines with J gene TRBJ2-3; tentatively, D is TRBD2 (5 bases). The CDR3 has 13 residues. Germline lookup yields CDR1 LNHDA and CDR2 SQIVND (reference sequence). The ends were cut back, 8 bases at V and 6 bases at J, with 15 bases in the middle. CDR3 nucleotide sequence: TGTGCCAGTTCCTCGGACTCCCACGATACGCAGTATTTT. Protein product: CASSSDSHDTQYF.

In this sample, this clone turned up a few times. This sequence joins TRBV29-1 and TRBJ2-1, with D possibly matching TRBD1 (5 bases). V dropped 2 bases and J dropped 0 bases, with 8 bases sitting between them. CDR3 length: 14 amino acids. Germline assignment: CDR1 SQVTM and CDR2 ANQGSEA. The CDR3 sequence is CSVEWQGSYNEQFF. Written as DNA, the CDR3 is TGCAGCGTTGAATGGCAGGGCTCCTACAATGAGCAGTTCTTC.

V usage is TRBV9 and J usage is TRBJ1-1; D uncertain. Trimming removed 0 bases at V and 5 bases at J, with 11 bases between. CDR1 SGDLS and CDR2 YYNGEE come from the germline V gene. The CDR3 is 14 amino acids. The CDR3 DNA is TGTGCCAGCAGCGTAGGTCAGTCGAGGACTGAAGCTTTCTTT. Encoded protein: CASSVGQSRTEAFF.